Below are 16 T cell receptor beta chains sequenced from a single sample in a study of T-cell memory formation after mild COVID-19. TCRdb analysed the 5' RACE reads with MiXCR anew, one entry per CDR3 protein. The sample carries fewer than 450,000 distinct CDR3 sequences, around 20% recorded once. Sequenced input: PBMCs or a T cell subset sorted from them (not recorded which). These receptors were obtained from an adult woman who had mild COVID-19 (a few samples of this study predate the infection). Cell type and time point are not known.

V is TRBV7-9 and J is TRBJ2-3, with D perhaps matching TRBD1 (5 bases). Germline CDR1 SEHNR, CDR2 FQNEAQ (reference sequence). The CDR3 runs to 15 residues. Deletions cut 1 base from V and 3 bases from J, with 11 bases between. CDR3: CASSLGRAETDTQYF. The CDR3 DNA follows: TGTGCCAGCAGCTTAGGCAGGGCGGAAACAGATACGCAGTATTTT.

The chain is built from TRBV5-6 and TRBJ2-3; TRBD2 matches at 7 bases. The germline gives CDR1 SGHDT, CDR2 YYEEEE. V lost 2 bases and J lost 2; bases outside the gene matches: 8. There are 16 residues in the CDR3. Here the CDR3 reads CASSFLTTSFTDTQYF. CDR3 DNA: TGTGCCAGCAGCTTCTTAACGACTAGCTTCACAGATACGCAGTATTTT.

This clonotype was counted ten times or more. The genes are TRBV7-6 and TRBJ2-5; TRBD1 agrees at 9 bases. The V segment lost 5 bases and the J segment 0 bases; nucleotides outside the gene matches: 4. This CDR3 spans 15 amino acids. Germline CDR1 reads SGHVS; CDR2 reads FNYEAQ. CDR3 amino acids: CASSTRTGDQETQYF. CDR3 DNA: TGTGCCAGCAGCACGCGGACAGGGGACCAAGAGACCCAGTACTTC. Drawing the rest from reference TRBV7-6 and TRBJ2-5, the complete variable domain is GAGVSQSPRYKVTKRGQDVALRCDPISGHVSLYWYRQALGQGPEFLTYFNYEAQQDKSGLPNDRFSAERPEGSISTLTIQRTEQRDSAMYRCASSTRTGDQETQYFGPGTRLLVL.

Note on this clonotype: At one of its ends the junction is not consistent with the germline gene, which may arise from a read error. The chain uses TRBV29-1 and TRBJ2-1; perhaps TRBD1 as D (6 bases). The CDR3 runs 14 residues. The V gene's germline CDR1 is SQVTM and CDR2 ANQGSEA. Written as DNA, the CDR3 is TGCAGTGTTGAAGACCAGGGGCATTACAATGAGCAGTTCTTC. This gives the protein CSVEDQGHYNEQFF.

V gene TRBV20-1 combines with J gene TRBJ2-1; 10 positions agree with TRBD1. Per germline, CDR1 DFQATT and CDR2 SNEGSKA (reference sequence). V shed 6 bases and J 3 bases; nucleotides not matched to a gene: 8. The CDR3 is made up of 15 amino acids. CDR3: CSANPGTGDYNEQFF. CDR3 DNA: TGCAGTGCCAACCCCGGGACAGGGGACTACAATGAGCAGTTCTTC.

This clonotype was counted between two and nine times. The chain joins TRBV20-1 to TRBJ2-3; 10 bases agree with TRBD2. With 0 bases clipped from V and 6 bases from J, the junction kept 18 bases outside the gene matches. Looked up from germline, CDR1 is DFQATT and CDR2 is SNEGSKA (reference sequence). The CDR3 is 19 amino acids. The CDR3, as DNA: TGCAGTGCTAGAGATCCGGCATGGGTCAGCGGGGGGGCCTTGGATACGCAGTATTTT. Translating it yields CSARDPAWVSGGALDTQYF.

This chain connects TRBV7-8 to TRBJ2-7; either TRBD1 or TRBD2 may fit D (5 bases each). Germline CDR1 reads SGHVS; CDR2 reads FQNEAQ. Deletions cut 4 bases from V and 2 bases from J, with 15 bases between. This CDR3 is built from 15 residues. CDR3: CASSSQRLGAYEQYF. The CDR3 coding sequence is TGTGCCAGCAGCTCCCAGCGCCTGGGGGCCTACGAGCAGTACTTC.

This clonotype appeared a few times. CDR3 nucleotides: TGTGCCAGCAGCCATGGGACTAGCGGGAGGGGTGCTGAGCAGTTCTTC. Its translation: CASSHGTSGRGAEQFF. The chain combines TRBV3-1 with TRBJ2-1, with 16 bases that match TRBD2. The CDR3 runs 16 residues. The germline V gene encodes CDR1 LGHDT and CDR2 YNNKEL (reference sequence). V lost 3 bases, J lost 9 bases, and 5 bases stayed unmatched.

The V call is TRBV2, the J call TRBJ2-1; D ambiguous. V dropped 3 bases and J dropped 8 bases, with 5 bases sitting between them. This CDR3 has 11 amino acids. CDR1 and CDR2 from the germline V gene are SNHLY and FYNNEI. The CDR3 DNA sequence: TGTGCCAGCAGTGAGGTGTATGAGCAGTTCTTC. The encoded protein is CASSEVYEQFF.

In its sample, this clonotype was seen many times. The chain joins TRBV27 to TRBJ2-7; 10 positions match TRBD2. The J segment lost 7 bases and the V segment lost 3 bases, leaving 6 bases of the junction unmatched. The CDR3 has 14 amino acids. The germline gives CDR1 MNHEY, CDR2 SMNVEV (reference sequence). The CDR3 loop reads CASSFSGGVREQYF. The CDR3 DNA reads as TGTGCCAGCAGTTTCAGCGGGGGGGTGCGAGAGCAGTACTTC.

This clonotype was detected a few times. The chain joins TRBV5-1 to TRBJ2-3; 8 bases align to TRBD1. The CDR3 runs 16 residues. Germline V gene lookup returns CDR1 SGHRS and CDR2 YFSETQ. V lost 2 bases, J lost 1 base, and 6 bases stayed unmatched. The CDR3 sequence is CASSLNGQGRTDTQYF. The CDR3 nucleotides are TGCGCCAGCAGCTTAAACGGACAGGGCCGCACAGATACGCAGTATTTT.

The chain combines TRBV2 with TRBJ1-5, with TRBD1 matching over 7 bases. V lost 4 bases and J lost 5; bases outside the gene matches: 2. The CDR3 extends over 13 amino acids. Per the germline V gene, CDR1 is SNHLY and CDR2 is FYNNEI. The chain's CDR3 is CASSVDRDQPQHF. The CDR3 coding sequence is TGTGCCAGCAGTGTCGACAGGGATCAGCCCCAGCATTTT.

This clonotype has a handful of counts. The CDR3 DNA follows: TGTGCCAGCAGCCCCGGATGGGGGTCCTATGGCTACACCTTC. This encodes CASSPGWGSYGYTF. The chain links TRBV7-9 to TRBJ1-2, with a possible D match to TRBD1 (5 bases). Germline CDR1 reads SEHNR; CDR2 reads FQNEAQ (reference sequence). V shed 5 bases and J shed 4 bases, with 14 bases lying between them. This CDR3 is built from 14 residues.

At least ten counts were recorded for this clonotype. The chain employs TRBV29-1 and TRBJ2-6, with unresolved D. Trimming left V 5 bases short and J 0 bases short, with 5 bases between. CDR3 length: 13 residues. The germline V gene encodes CDR1 SQVTM and CDR2 ANQGSEA. CDR3 amino acids: CSVLLSGANVLTF. The CDR3 nucleotides are TGCAGCGTTCTCCTCTCTGGGGCCAACGTCCTGACTTTC. Full variable domain (missing parts from reference TRBV29-1 and TRBJ2-6): SAVISQKPSRDICQRGTSLTIQCQVDSQVTMMFWYRQQPGQSLTLIATANQGSEATYESGFVIDKFPISRPNLTFSTLTVSNMSPEDSSIYLCSVLLSGANVLTFGAGSRLTVL.

The chain joins TRBV20-1 to TRBJ2-2; maybe TRBD1 (5 bases). Between the trimmed V and J ends, which lost 0 bases and 1 base, there was a span of 9 bases. The CDR3 has 15 amino acids. CDR1 and CDR2 from the germline V gene are DFQATT and SNEGSKA (reference sequence). The CDR3, as DNA: TGCAGTGCTAGAGATCGACAGATGAACACCGGGGAGCTGTTTTTT. Translation gives CSARDRQMNTGELFF.

This clonotype was observed a few times. The chain recombines TRBV15 with TRBJ2-5; D gene ambiguous. CDR1 and CDR2 from the germline V gene are LNHNV and YYDKDF (reference sequence). The CDR3 loop spans 12 amino acids. V was cut by 8 bases and J by 2 bases, with 9 bases left in between. The DNA of the CDR3 is TGTGCCACCCGTCGGAGTCAAGAGACCCAGTACTTC. It codes for CATRRSQETQYF.